A single sample gave rise to the 5 T cell receptor beta chains below, sequenced in a study of shared clonotypes between healthy human individuals. The assay was immunoSEQ multiplex PCR, and TCRdb's table has in-frame clones only and misses some. This sample has about 480,000 clones, with about three quarters found just once. Sequenced: PBMCs. The receptors derive from a woman in her thirties or forties in good health. Some clones in this sample may be carry-over from other donors' samples.

V and J are TRBV28 and TRBJ1-4, with D uncertain. This CDR3 contains 14 residues. CDR1 is MDHEN and CDR2 is SYDVKM in the germline V gene. V lost 7 bases to trimming and J lost 3 bases, with 12 bases between them. The CDR3 DNA follows: TGTGCCAGCACCCTTGGGCAGGCTAATGAAAAACTGTTTTTT. It is translated as CASTLGQANEKLFF.

This chain links TRBV7-2 with TRBJ2-1, with TRBD2 matching over 10 bases. The CDR3 loop spans 15 amino acids. Germline V gives CDR1 SGHTA, CDR2 FQGNSA. The V gene end was trimmed by 4 bases and the J gene end by 5 bases; junction bases not matched to a gene: 5. The CDR3 spells CASSSGTSANNEQFF. CDR3 in DNA: TGTGCCAGCAGCTCTGGGACTAGCGCTAACAATGAGCAGTTCTTC.

The V call is TRBV28, the J call TRBJ2-3; 7 nucleotides match TRBD1. CDR3 length: 13 residues. V shed 4 bases and J 6 bases; nucleotides not matched to a gene: 4. CDR1 is MDHEN and CDR2 is SYDVKM in the germline V gene. The CDR3 is CASSSGQFDTQYF. The CDR3 DNA is TGTGCCAGCAGTTCGGGACAGTTCGATACGCAGTATTTT.

The rearrangement uses TRBV19 and TRBJ2-7; 13 bases are shared with TRBD2. Trimming at V came to 5 bases and at J to 3 bases, leaving 4 bases not matched to a gene. The germline CDR1 and CDR2 sequences are LNHDA and SQIVND (reference sequence). The CDR3 has 15 residues. CDR3 residues: CASSLWTSGSYEQYF. CDR3 DNA: TGTGCCAGTAGTTTATGGACTAGCGGGAGCTACGAGCAGTACTTC.

The count of this clone is one. The CDR3 nucleotides read TGTGCCAGCAAGCGGGACACCGGAAACACCATATATTTT. As protein: CASKRDTGNTIYF. This rearrangement joins TRBV2 to TRBJ1-3; maybe TRBD1 (6 bases). Trimming stripped 7 bases from V and 4 bases from J, with 11 bases between. The germline V gene encodes CDR1 SNHLY and CDR2 FYNNEI. This CDR3 has 13 residues.